Following are 14 T cell receptor beta chains from one sample sequenced in a study of shared clonotypes between healthy human individuals. Selected positively for CCR7 and CD45RO-negative, naive CD8 cells excluded terminally differentiated effector memory CD45RA+ cells. The repertoire was sequenced with immunoSEQ multiplex PCR; TCRdb's copy has only in-frame clones and lacks some. The sample shows about 2 million clones, less than 95% of them seen only once. Sequencing was done on a sample of naive CD8+ T cells sorted from blood. The receptor set was obtained from a man in his late teens or twenties in good health.

V and J are TRBV28 and TRBJ2-5; unclear D gene. This CDR3 is 13 amino acids long. Germline V CDR1 and CDR2: MDHEN, SYDVKM. Trimming cost V 5 bases and J 1 base, with 8 bases left between them. As DNA, the CDR3 is TGTGCCAGCAGTCCCCTCGCCCAAGAGACCCAGTACTTC. This translates into CASSPLAQETQYF.

The V call is TRBV6-6, the J call TRBJ2-3; a possible D gene is TRBD1 (6 bases). The CDR3 consists of 13 residues. Trimming took 8 bases from V and 5 from J, leaving 14 bases between them. Germline-derived CDR1 and CDR2 are MNHNY and SVGAGI (reference sequence). The CDR3, as DNA: TGTGCCAGCGTCGGGACATCCATAGATACGCAGTATTTT. Amino acid sequence: CASVGTSIDTQYF.

The chain recombines TRBV7-9 with TRBJ1-5, with a possible D match to TRBD1 (5 bases). The germline V gene encodes CDR1 SEHNR and CDR2 FQNEAQ (reference sequence). CDR3 length: 15 amino acids. The V end lost 6 bases, the J end lost 0 bases, and 12 bases lay between the germline ends. DNA of the CDR3: TGTGCCAGCAGTTTTGACAGTAATAGCAATCAGCCCCAGCATTTT. This translates into CASSFDSNSNQPQHF.

The chain recombines TRBV9 with TRBJ2-7; unclear D gene. This CDR3 region has 12 residues. V was trimmed by 4 bases and J by 6 bases, leaving 11 bases between them. Germline CDR1 SGDLS, CDR2 YYNGEE. The CDR3 protein is CASSSEDGEQYF. The CDR3 coding sequence is TGTGCCAGCAGCTCCGAGGACGGCGAGCAGTACTTC.

Points on this clone: Other nucleotide sequences from this sample produce the same CDR3. The genes are TRBV7-9 and TRBJ2-7, with D unclear. Per the germline V gene, CDR1 is SEHNR and CDR2 is FQNEAQ (reference sequence). This CDR3 is 12 amino acids long. V was trimmed by 2 bases and J by 3 bases, leaving 5 bases between them. CDR3 nucleotide sequence: TGTGCCAGCAGCTTACTCGACTACGAGCAGTACTTC. It translates to CASSLLDYEQYF.

V usage is TRBV9 and J usage is TRBJ1-1, with D unclear. The CDR3 loop spans 15 amino acids. V dropped 6 bases and J dropped 1 base, with 16 bases sitting between them. Germline CDR1 and CDR2: SGDLS and YYNGEE. CDR3 sequence: CASTLLGVGNTEAFF. The CDR3 DNA reads TGTGCCAGCACCCTCCTCGGGGTGGGGAACACTGAAGCTTTCTTT.

A remark on this clone: The same CDR3 arises from other DNA sequences in this sample as well. In DNA form, the CDR3 reads TGTGCCAGCAGCGAGGGAGGGACCTCCTACGAGCAGTACTTC. It yields the protein CASSEGGTSYEQYF. The chain carries TRBV9 and TRBJ2-7, with 7 bases identical to TRBD2. The CDR3 spans 14 residues. With 3 bases clipped from V and 0 bases from J, the junction kept 3 bases outside the gene matches. Per germline, CDR1 SGDLS and CDR2 YYNGEE.

This clone was observed a single time. This sample includes further DNA sequences coding for the same CDR3. The chain has TRBV27 and TRBJ1-2; tentatively, D is TRBD1 (5 bases). The CDR3 runs to 13 residues. Germline V CDR1 and CDR2: MNHEY, SMNVEV (reference sequence). V was pared by 3 bases and J by 1 base, with 6 bases between. The CDR3 region is CASSLGVNYGYTF. For the CDR3, the DNA is TGTGCCAGCAGTTTGGGGGTTAACTATGGCTACACCTTC.

This clone has only one observation. The chain employs TRBV27 and TRBJ1-6; 7 bases line up with TRBD1. The CDR3 length is 15 residues. V lost 5 bases to trimming and J lost 8 bases; unmatched junction nucleotides: 9. Germline loops: CDR1 MNHEY, CDR2 SMNVEV (reference sequence). The CDR3 region has the DNA TGTGCCAGCAGTGCCCTGACAGGGTTTGATTCACCCCTCCACTTT. Its translation is CASSALTGFDSPLHF.

This clone was found once. V usage is TRBV7-9 and J usage is TRBJ2-5, with D unclear. The DNA matches TRBJ2-7 better at its end, which makes the J call doubtful. CDR1 SEHNR and CDR2 FQNEAQ come from the germline V gene (reference sequence). The CDR3 is 15 residues long. This CDR3 reads CASSNPSFESYEQYF. DNA of the CDR3: TGTGCCAGCAGCAACCCGTCGTTCGAGAGCTACGAGCAGTACTTC.

This rearrangement joins TRBV7-9 to TRBJ2-7; TRBD1 aligns across 8 bases. The CDR3 has 14 amino acids. Per germline, CDR1 SEHNR and CDR2 FQNEAQ (reference sequence). V was pared by 10 bases and J by 3 bases, with 11 bases of the junction left unmatched. Here the CDR3 DNA reads TGTGCCACCGACCCCGGACAGGGAGGCTACGAGCAGTACTTC. Its translation: CATDPGQGGYEQYF.

The J gene is TRBJ2-1, the V gene TRBV27; 8 positions match TRBD2. CDR3 length equals 16 residues. The germline V gene encodes CDR1 MNHEY and CDR2 SMNVEV (reference sequence). After removal of 1 base from V and 8 bases from J, the junction contained 10 bases not matched to a gene. The CDR3 is CASSLLGGRFRHEQFF. The DNA of the CDR3 is TGTGCCAGCAGTTTATTGGGCGGGAGGTTCCGTCATGAGCAGTTCTTC.

The CDR3 loop reads CSAHGYGEQFF. As DNA, the CDR3 is TGCAGTGCTCACGGCTACGGGGAGCAGTTCTTC. The gene calls are TRBV20-1 and TRBJ2-1; D gene uncertain. CDR3 size: 11 residues. Germline assignment: CDR1 DFQATT and CDR2 SNEGSKA (reference sequence). V lost 5 bases and J lost 10, with 12 bases in between.

A note on this clone: The same CDR3 can be traced to other DNA sequences in this sample. This sequence joins TRBV5-4 and TRBJ2-7, with 7 nucleotides matching TRBD1. V lost 1 base to trimming and J lost 2 bases; unmatched junction nucleotides: 3. Germline V CDR1 and CDR2: SGHNT, YYREEE (reference sequence). This CDR3 region has 14 residues. This chain's CDR3 is CASSLRDSPYEQYF. Written as DNA, the CDR3 is TGTGCCAGCAGCTTGCGGGACAGTCCCTACGAGCAGTACTTC. Drawing the rest from reference TRBV5-4 and TRBJ2-7, the complete variable domain is ETGVTQSPTHLIKTRGQQVTLRCSSQSGHNTVSWYQQALGQGPQFIFQYYREEENGRGNFPPRFSGLQFPNYSSELNVNALELDDSALYLCASSLRDSPYEQYFGPGTRLTVT.